The table lists the clone carrying this T cell receptor beta chain with many counts. As yet, its antigen is unknown. It was about 9.4 milliliters of peripheral blood that were drawn from each donor. From germline, CDR1 is SGHTA and CDR2 FQGNSA. The CDR3 sequence is 14 residues long. The germline V and J ends were trimmed by 1 base and 4 bases, with 11 bases remaining between them. PCR was performed a second time for roughly 7 to 12 cycles using a sample-barcoded 5' primer and a J-beta primer mix. MiXCR was run by TCRdb on the 5' RACE reads, yielding one entry per CDR3 protein. The sample records 1.2 million to 1.5 million distinct CDR3 sequences, around 39% being singletons. This entry belongs to a study of blood T cells in healthy people across ages. Findings of the study overall: Naive CD4+ cell counts and diversity both ran higher in long-lived than in aged donors.

Sample: blood. The receptor was isolated from a woman aged 18-35 years in good health. The genes are TRBV7-2 and TRBJ2-7, with D unclear. CDR3 in DNA: TGTGCCAGCAGCTTAGATGCGAGTCGGTACGAGCAGTACTTC. Translated: CASSLDASRYEQYF.